The source of this TCR beta chain is a study of T cell responses to AZD1222 COVID-19 vaccine. Broader study findings: Spike-wide coverage was observed for vaccine-associated CD4 TCRs, with dominant responses at 160-218 and 743-854. Close to half of spike-specific TCRs reportedly recognize unmutated variant regions. Clonal diversity may have been underestimated in mostly white British donors. Baseline serostatus was positive in only six AZD1222 recipients.

About this clone itself: What it recognizes is unknown.

CDR3 length equals 13 residues. Germline CDR1 is LNHDA and CDR2 is SQIVND (reference sequence). Trimming pared 7 bases from V and 6 bases from J, leaving 14 bases between. TCRdb's table, derived via immunoSEQ multiplex PCR, lists solely in-frame clones and lacks some. The data show around 180,000 clones, around 89% seen once. The clonotype comes from an adult who received the AZD1222 COVID-19 vaccine. The J gene is TRBJ2-3, the V gene TRBV19, with D perhaps matching TRBD1 or TRBD2 (5 bases each). The sample was peripheral blood, taken 28 days after the second AZD1222 dose. The CDR3 spells CASIPSWGDTQYF. The CDR3 DNA sequence: TGTGCCAGTATCCCCTCGTGGGGGGATACGCAGTATTTT.